This entry describes one TCR beta chain. The sample belongs to a study of cytomegalovirus exposure and HLA in healthy donors. The CDR3 sequence is 13 residues long. The germline gives CDR1 SGHTA, CDR2 FQGTGA. Trimming shortened V by 5 bases and J by 4 bases, and 11 bases separated the two germline ends. The PCR made use of 60 Vbeta and 13 Jbeta primers. Method: immunoSEQ multiplex PCR; TCRdb's copy keeps in-frame clones and lacks some. The profile shows approximately 200,000 clones, 70% to 85% of them singletons. This TCR derives from a girl under 10 years old in good health and CMV-seronegative. Sequenced material: PBMCs. This chain links TRBV7-3 with TRBJ1-1; the D is unclear. The CDR3 DNA follows: TGTGCCAGCAGCGGCCTAGTGGGCACTGAAGCTTTCTTT. It specifies CASSGLVGTEAFF.